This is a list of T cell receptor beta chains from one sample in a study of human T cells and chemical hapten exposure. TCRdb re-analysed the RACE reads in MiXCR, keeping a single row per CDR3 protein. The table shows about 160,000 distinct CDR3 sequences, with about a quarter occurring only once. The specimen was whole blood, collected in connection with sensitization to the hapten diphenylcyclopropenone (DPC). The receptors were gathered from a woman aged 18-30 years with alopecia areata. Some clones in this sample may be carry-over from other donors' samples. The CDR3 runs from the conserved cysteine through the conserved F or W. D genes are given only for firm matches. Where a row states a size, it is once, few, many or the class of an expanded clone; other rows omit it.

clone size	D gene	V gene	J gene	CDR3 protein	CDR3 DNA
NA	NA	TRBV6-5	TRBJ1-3	CASSYSLGGTIYF	TGTGCCAGCAGTTACTCCCTAGGTGGCACCATATATTTT
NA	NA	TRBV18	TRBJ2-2	CAGSTPTGELFF	TGTGCCGGCTCGACTCCCACCGGGGAGCTGTTTTTT
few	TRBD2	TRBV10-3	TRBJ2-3	CAIRHPSGGARDTQYF	TGTGCCATCAGACACCCTAGCGGGGGGGCCAGAGATACGCAGTATTTT
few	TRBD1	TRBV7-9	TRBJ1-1	CASSLTGRDTEAFF	TGTGCCAGCAGCTTGACAGGGAGGGACACTGAAGCTTTCTTT
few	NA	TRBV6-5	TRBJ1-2	CASSYSLTYGYTF	TGTGCCAGCAGTTACTCTCTCACCTATGGCTACACCTTC
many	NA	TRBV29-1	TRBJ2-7	CSVGAASSYEQYF	TGCAGCGTTGGGGCGGCGAGCTCCTACGAGCAGTACTTC
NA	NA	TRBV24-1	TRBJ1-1	CATYLRPPNTEAFF	TGTGCCACTTACCTTCGGCCTCCGAACACTGAAGCTTTCTTT
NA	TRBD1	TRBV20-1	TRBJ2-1	CSAKPSGRGNYNEQFF	TGCAGTGCCAAACCCTCCGGCAGGGGGAACTACAATGAGCAGTTCTTC
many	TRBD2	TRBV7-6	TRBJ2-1	CASPLAGGRNEQFF	TGTGCCAGCCCACTAGCGGGGGGGCGCAATGAGCAGTTCTTC
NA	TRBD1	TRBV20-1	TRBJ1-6	CSANDRANSPLHF	TGCAGTGCTAACGACAGGGCGAATTCACCCCTCCACTTT
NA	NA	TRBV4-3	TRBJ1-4	CASSHQGGGEKLFF	TGCGCCAGCAGCCACCAGGGTGGGGGAGAAAAACTGTTTTTT
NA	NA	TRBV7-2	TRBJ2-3	CASSFISTDTQYF	TGTGCCAGCAGCTTCATTAGCACAGATACGCAGTATTTT
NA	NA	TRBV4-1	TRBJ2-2	CASSQVRGVNTGELFF	TGCGCCAGCAGCCAAGTGAGGGGAGTGAACACCGGGGAGCTGTTTTTT
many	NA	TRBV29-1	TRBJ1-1	CSVDGGPNTEAFF	TGCAGCGTTGATGGTGGGCCGAACACTGAAGCTTTCTTT